This T cell receptor beta chain comes out of a study of blood T cell repertoires in COVID-19. On the study more broadly: The United States, Italy and Spain were the sources of the acute and convalescent COVID-19 samples.

In the authors' methods: Nucleated cell number was recorded as an estimate derived from reference gene primer amplification. TCRdb's table, derived via immunoSEQ multiplex PCR, lists solely in-frame clones and lacks some. V and J calls and clone size are given by that table; D and trimming were obtained from the DNA. This table has 89,000 or so clones, roughly 90% appearing once. The germline V gene has CDR1 MNHEY and CDR2 SVGAGI. V shed 6 bases and J 4 bases; nucleotides not matched to a gene: 5. The length of the CDR3 is 15 residues. The sequence was collected from a man aged 45-60 years with COVID-19, enrolled during active disease. Sequences were obtained from peripheral blood. The gene calls are TRBV6-5 and TRBJ1-4; 10 bases align to TRBD1. In nucleotides, the CDR3 is TGTGCCAGCAGCGTCCGGGACAGGGGTAATGAAAAACTGTTTTTT. Its translation: CASSVRDRGNEKLFF.